These 10 T cell receptor beta chains came from one sample sequenced in a study of blood T cells in healthy people across ages. For the second PCR, which ran for roughly 6 to 12 cycles, a sample-barcoded 5' primer and a J-beta primer mix were used. TCRdb analysed the 5' RACE reads with MiXCR anew, one entry per CDR3 protein. The sample has about 1 million distinct CDR3 sequences, less than 25% seen once. The data also belong to a second study, concerning T cells of mothers and their children.

Sequencing was performed on blood. Receptors originate from a girl aged 2 to 10 in good health.

The genes are TRBV6-2 or TRBV6-3 and TRBJ2-5; tentative D call: TRBD1 (5 bases). Germline CDR1 reads MNHEY; CDR2 reads SVGEGT. V was trimmed by 4 bases and J by 7 bases, leaving 13 bases between them. The CDR3 runs to 13 residues. For the CDR3, the DNA is TGTGCCAGCAGTTTCGGAAACACAGGGACCCAGTACTTC. It translates to CASSFGNTGTQYF.

The chain links TRBV7-8 to TRBJ2-7; 12 nucleotides agree with TRBD2. With the DNA end fitting TRBJ2-1 better, the J assignment may be wrong. The CDR3 loop spans 16 amino acids. Germline V lookup: CDR1 SGHVS, CDR2 FQNEAQ. Written as DNA, the CDR3 is TGTGCCAGCAGCCCACAACTAGCGGGAGGCATTGATGAGCAGTTCTTC. Amino acids: CASSPQLAGGIDEQFF.

The rearrangement links TRBV7-2 to TRBJ2-7; 7 positions agree with TRBD2. V lost 1 base, J lost 5 bases, and 11 bases stayed unmatched. This CDR3 comprises 16 residues. Germline CDR1 is SGHTA and CDR2 is FQGNSA. This CDR3 reads CASSLVGGRRDHEQYF. The CDR3 DNA is TGTGCCAGCAGCTTAGTCGGCGGGAGAAGGGACCACGAGCAGTACTTC.

This chain connects TRBV28 to TRBJ2-2; D is perhaps TRBD2 (6 bases). The germline CDR1 and CDR2 sequences are MDHEN and SYDVKM. CDR3 size: 15 residues. V gave up 4 bases and J gave up 1 base, with 10 bases separating them. Here the CDR3 reads CASSYPGRNTGELFF. The CDR3 nucleotides are TGTGCCAGCAGTTACCCCGGGAGGAACACCGGGGAGCTGTTTTTT.

The chain employs TRBV7-8 and TRBJ2-2; 9 bases map to TRBD1. The CDR3 is made up of 16 amino acids. With 5 bases clipped from V and 5 bases from J, the junction kept 9 bases outside the gene matches. Germline loops: CDR1 SGHVS, CDR2 FQNEAQ. The CDR3 protein is CASSRPEGQGTGELFF. The CDR3, as DNA: TGTGCCAGCAGCCGACCCGAGGGACAGGGTACCGGGGAGCTGTTTTTT.

This clonotype was picked up one time. The chain combines TRBV12-5 with TRBJ2-5, with D unclear. The DNA end is more similar to TRBJ2-7, so the J call may be wrong. Germline CDR1 reads LGHNT; CDR2 reads FRNRAP. The CDR3 loop spans 13 amino acids. The DNA of the CDR3 is TGTGCTAGTGGTTTGGACAGCTACTACGAGCAGTACTTC. Protein: CASGLDSYYEQYF.

This chain uses TRBV25-1 with TRBJ2-5, with a weak D call TRBD1 (5 bases). Trimming cost V 1 base and J 4 bases, with 19 bases left between them. The V gene's germline CDR1 is MGHDK and CDR2 SYGVNS. This CDR3 spans 17 amino acids. CDR3 residues: CASSEFVPDSLGETQYF. CDR3 in DNA: TGTGCCAGCAGTGAATTTGTCCCCGACAGCCTGGGAGAGACCCAGTACTTC.

The table lists this clonotype with a few counts. The DNA of the CDR3 is TGCAGTGCCCTGGACACCCTCGGGGAGACCCAGTACTTC. This sequence encodes CSALDTLGETQYF. The rearrangement links TRBV20-1 to TRBJ2-5; D possibly corresponds to TRBD1 (5 bases). V shed 6 bases and J shed 5 bases, with 16 bases lying between them. CDR1 and CDR2 (germline): DFQATT, SNEGSKA (reference sequence). The CDR3 contains 13 residues.

The V and J genes are TRBV20-1 and TRBJ1-5; possibly TRBD1 for D (6 bases). Per the germline V gene, CDR1 is DFQATT and CDR2 is SNEGSKA (reference sequence). V dropped 1 base and J dropped 7 bases, with 17 bases sitting between them. The CDR3 length is 15 residues. CDR3 region: CSARAGVGRDQPQHF. CDR3 nucleotide sequence: TGCAGTGCTAGAGCAGGGGTTGGGCGGGACCAGCCCCAGCATTTT.

The sample holds a few counts of this clonotype. The chain carries TRBV29-1 and TRBJ2-7; maybe TRBD1 (6 bases). CDR1 and CDR2 from the germline V gene are SQVTM and ANQGSEA. This CDR3 has 14 amino acids. V lost 5 bases and J 3 bases, leaving 17 bases between the germline ends. The CDR3 sequence: CSVLQGSFNYEQYF. The CDR3 DNA reads as TGCAGCGTTCTACAGGGCTCCTTTAACTACGAGCAGTACTTC.